Listed below are T cell receptor beta chains from one sample, sequenced in a study of post-analysis software for immune sequencing data. TCRdb re-derived calls from the PCR reads in MiXCR, one entry per CDR3 protein. The data contain 650,000 to 900,000 distinct CDR3 sequences, roughly 50% of them singletons. Sequencing was carried out using blood. Receptors were obtained from a girl aged 10-17 years with multiple sclerosis. Each CDR3 is given with its conserved first and last residue. The D gene is left open where the match is weak. The size field is filled for only some rows; it gives once, few, many or a size class.

TRBD1,TRBV5-5,few,TRBJ1-5,CASSRTGSNNQPQHF,TGTGCCAGCAGCCGGACAGGGTCGAACAATCAGCCCCAGCATTTT
-,TRBV20-1,-,TRBJ2-5,CSEMDQETQYF,TGCAGTGAAATGGACCAAGAGACCCAGTACTTC
-,TRBV6-2/TRBV6-3,-,TRBJ2-7,CASSSILLGVSYEQYF,TGTGCCAGCAGTTCCATCCTACTAGGAGTCTCTTACGAGCAGTACTTC
TRBD1,TRBV13,few,TRBJ2-7,CASSFGRGLGEQYF,TGTGCCAGCAGCTTTGGCAGGGGGCTAGGCGAGCAGTACTTC
-,TRBV7-2,once,TRBJ2-2,CASSLAPPGAAGELFF,TGTGCCAGCAGCTTAGCCCCTCCAGGGGCGGCCGGGGAGCTGTTTTTT
-,TRBV12-3/TRBV12-4,few,TRBJ2-1,CASSLGRGGLYNEQFF,TGTGCCAGCAGTTTAGGGCGAGGGGGTCTCTACAATGAGCAGTTCTTC
TRBD2,TRBV9,-,TRBJ2-7,CASSVGTSSTYEQYF,TGTGCCAGCAGCGTAGGGACTAGCTCCACCTACGAGCAGTACTTC
-,TRBV7-2,few,TRBJ2-1,CASSLGGGKPYNEQFF,TGTGCCAGCAGCTTAGGGGGTGGAAAACCCTACAATGAGCAGTTCTTC
-,TRBV29-1,-,TRBJ2-1,CSVEGGQGKETQFF,TGCAGCGTTGAAGGAGGTCAGGGAAAAGAGACCCAGTTCTTC
-,TRBV7-8,once,TRBJ2-3,CASSTLFIGVSNTDTQYF,TGTGCCAGCAGCACTCTGTTTATCGGGGTCTCCAACACAGATACGCAGTATTTT
-,TRBV6-6,many,TRBJ1-2,CASSYKTQSYGYTF,TGTGCCAGCAGTTACAAGACACAGTCCTATGGCTACACCTTC
-,TRBV27,-,TRBJ2-4,CASSSGTLLAKNIQYF,TGTGCCAGCAGTTCCGGGACCCTATTAGCCAAAAACATTCAGTACTTC
TRBD1,TRBV25-1,once,TRBJ2-7,CASSAGTGRSYEQYF,TGTGCCAGCTCAGCCGGGACAGGGAGATCCTACGAGCAGTACTTC
TRBD1,TRBV20-1,-,TRBJ2-4,CSARVDRGAKNIQYF,TGCAGTGCTAGAGTTGACAGGGGAGCCAAAAACATTCAGTACTTC
-,TRBV18,many,TRBJ2-5,CASSPLNRETQYF,TGTGCCAGCTCACCGCTAAACAGGGAGACCCAGTACTTC
TRBD1,TRBV28,-,TRBJ1-5,CASSYAPDRAQPQHF,TGTGCCAGCAGTTACGCCCCGGACAGGGCTCAGCCCCAGCATTTT
TRBD1,TRBV6-6,-,TRBJ1-5,CASSYGLTGGNQPQHF,TGTGCCAGCAGTTACGGGTTGACAGGGGGCAATCAGCCCCAGCATTTT
-,TRBV5-1,few,TRBJ2-6,CASSSGRGAWSSGANVLTF,TGCGCCAGCAGCTCGGGGCGGGGAGCGTGGTCCTCTGGGGCCAACGTCCTGACTTTC
-,TRBV29-1,-,TRBJ2-4,CSVELRGRQYF,TGCAGCGTTGAATTACGGGGGAGGCAGTACTTC
TRBD2,TRBV7-6,-,TRBJ2-3,CASSLKLAGGTDTQYF,TGTGCCAGCAGCTTAAAACTAGCGGGAGGCACAGATACGCAGTATTTT
-,TRBV6-1,few,TRBJ2-5,CASSGGLASPETQYF,TGTGCCAGCAGCGGGGGGCTAGCGTCGCCAGAGACCCAGTACTTC
-,TRBV6-6,-,TRBJ1-5,CASTSSNQPQHF,TGTGCCAGCACCAGCAGCAATCAGCCCCAGCATTTT
TRBD1,TRBV6-6,few,TRBJ1-1,CASSFTGTGVTEAFF,TGTGCCAGCAGTTTTACCGGGACAGGGGTAACTGAAGCTTTCTTT
-,TRBV28,-,TRBJ2-7,CASTSSGDYYEQYF,TGTGCCAGCACTTCCTCAGGGGATTACTACGAGCAGTACTTC
-,TRBV10-3,-,TRBJ2-4,CAISEGEGAKNIQYF,TGTGCCATCAGTGAGGGTGAGGGGGCCAAAAACATTCAGTACTTC
-,TRBV12-3/TRBV12-4,-,TRBJ1-2,CASSPNGRGIGYTF,TGTGCCAGCAGTCCAAACGGACGGGGGATAGGCTACACCTTC
TRBD1,TRBV4-3,-,TRBJ1-2,CASSQGRQGGNYGYTF,TGCGCCAGCAGCCAAGGGAGACAGGGAGGGAACTATGGCTACACCTTC